This entry features one TCR beta chain sequence. What it recognizes is unknown. A single heparinised blood sample, averaging roughly 0.11 L, was obtained per donor. Trimming left V 5 bases short and J 1 base short, with 8 bases between. The CDR3 covers 14 residues. CDR1 is MNHEY and CDR2 is SMNVEV in the germline V gene (reference sequence). This entry belongs to a study of beta chain features in type 1 diabetes. General study points: Whether HLA type influences TCRB rearrangement remained unresolved here. Among patients with Type 1 diabetes, TCRB CDR3s were moderately but significantly shorter in every one of the four CD4+ subsets. Naive, central memory and Treg TCRB repertoires appeared more alike in patients than in healthy donors.

What was sequenced were expressed TCRB transcripts, since all of the isolated RNA had been reverse transcribed. The table came from immunoSEQ multiplex PCR; TCRdb's copy has only in-frame clones and leaves some out. This table has 250,000 to 300,000 clones, roughly an eighth appearing once. The sequence was obtained from a man aged 30 to 39 with type 1 diabetes. The V and J genes are TRBV27 and TRBJ1-4; TRBD1 is a possible D gene (5 bases). Sequencing was carried out using naive CD4+ T cells from blood. CDR3: CASSLTVTNEKLFF. The CDR3 nucleotides are TGTGCCAGCAGTCTGACAGTAACTAATGAAAAACTGTTTTTT.